The 13 T cell receptor beta chains below come from one sample, sequenced in a study of technical replicates of blood from four donors (dated by TCRdb to the late 2010s). Libraries were prepared through the immunoSEQ multiplex PCR assay. TCRdb limited this immuneACCESS table to in-frame rearrangements with V and J called. A share of clones is missing; checked studies link under half to unresolved V genes, and the rest is unexplained. This sample gives 75,000 to 90,000 clones in total; 75% to 95% of them show up just once. Under 0.3% of the sample is held by the ten biggest clonotypes. What was sequenced was T cells isolated from PBMCs. These receptor sequences come from a human donor in good health.

The chain is built from TRBV5-1 and TRBJ2-7; 14 bases line up with TRBD2. Germline CDR1 and CDR2: SGHRS and YFSETQ. Trimming at V came to 4 bases and at J to 3 bases, leaving 9 bases not matched to a gene. The CDR3 has 17 residues. DNA for the CDR3: TGCGCCAGCAGCCTGAAGACTAGCGGGAGGGCGGTCTACGAGCAGTACTTC. This gives the protein CASSLKTSGRAVYEQYF.

J is TRBJ2-2 and V is TRBV7-9; D not certain. CDR1 SEHNR and CDR2 FQNEAQ come from the germline V gene (reference sequence). Between the trimmed V and J ends, which lost 3 bases and 3 bases, there was a span of 8 bases. This CDR3 has 14 amino acids. This CDR3 reads CASSFWQDTGELFF. CDR3 nucleotide sequence: TGTGCCAGCAGCTTTTGGCAGGACACCGGGGAGCTGTTTTTT.

The chain is built from TRBV7-6 and TRBJ1-2, with unresolved D. CDR3 length equals 15 residues. Germline V gene sequence: CDR1 SGHVS, CDR2 FNYEAQ. V was pared by 5 bases and J by 4 bases, with 17 bases between. Here the CDR3 DNA reads TGTGCCAGCAGCCCCTCCATGGGCCTCCCCTATGGCTACACCTTC. Residues: CASSPSMGLPYGYTF.

DNA of the CDR3: TGTGCCATCAGAACTTCTCCGGAGGGGGAGCTGTTTTTT. Residues: CAIRTSPEGELFF. This sequence joins TRBV10-3 and TRBJ2-2; D is unresolved. The germline V gene encodes CDR1 ENHRY and CDR2 SYGVKD. The CDR3 covers 13 residues. The germline V and J ends were trimmed by 6 bases and 8 bases, with 13 bases remaining between them.

This CDR3 reads CASSLGTGGGEQYF. As DNA, the CDR3 is TGTGCCAGCAGCTTAGGGACCGGGGGGGGCGAGCAGTACTTC. This rearrangement joins TRBV13 to TRBJ2-7; 8 bases agree with TRBD2. V lost 0 bases and J lost 6; bases outside the gene matches: 4. Germline CDR1 is PRHDT and CDR2 is FYEKMQ (reference sequence). This CDR3 is 14 amino acids long. The full variable domain, completed using reference TRBV13 and TRBJ2-7, is AAGVIQSPRHLIKEKRETATLKCYPIPRHDTVYWYQQGPGQDPQFLISFYEKMQSDKGSIPDRFSAQQFSDYHSELNMSSLELGDSALYFCASSLGTGGGEQYFGPGTRLTVT.

V is TRBV4-2 and J is TRBJ1-2; 10 positions agree with TRBD1. J was trimmed by 6 bases and V by 3 bases; bases with no gene match: 1. The CDR3 runs 13 residues. Germline loops: CDR1 LGHNA, CDR2 YNFKEQ. CDR3 nucleotides: TGTGCCAGCAGCCAGGACAGGGGGGATGGCTACACCTTC. Its protein is CASSQDRGDGYTF.

The chain couples TRBV4-1 to TRBJ1-1; the match to TRBD1 covers 7 bases. The CDR3 sequence is 15 residues long. Germline V gives CDR1 MGHRA, CDR2 YSYEKL. The trim removed 0 bases at V and 0 bases at J, leaving 1 base unmatched. The CDR3 DNA reads as TGCGCCAGCAGCCAAGATGACAGGGTGAACACTGAAGCTTTCTTT. Residues: CASSQDDRVNTEAFF.

The rearrangement links TRBV4-1 to TRBJ1-4; D may be TRBD1 (5 bases). Looked up from germline, CDR1 is MGHRA and CDR2 is YSYEKL. The CDR3 is 14 residues long. Trimming pared 4 bases from V and 7 bases from J, leaving 13 bases between. CDR3 bases: TGCGCCAGCAGCCTACAGGATCGGAGTGAAAAACTGTTTTTT. Encoded protein: CASSLQDRSEKLFF.

The chain has TRBV9 and TRBJ2-4, with D perhaps TRBD2 (7 bases). The CDR3 spans 17 residues. Deletions cut 1 base from V and 7 bases from J, with 21 bases between. Germline V gene lookup returns CDR1 SGDLS and CDR2 YYNGEE. In nucleotides, the CDR3 is TGTGCCAGCAGCGTATATCGGGGGGCGATCCATGGGAACATTCAGTACTTC. This translates into CASSVYRGAIHGNIQYF.

This clone came up a few times. The chain carries TRBV25-1 and TRBJ1-1; tentatively, D is TRBD1 (6 bases). The CDR3 covers 18 residues. Looked up from germline, CDR1 is MGHDK and CDR2 is SYGVNS. V was trimmed by 3 bases and J by 2 bases, leaving 22 bases between them. The CDR3 region is CASSDGRGTRARNTEAFF. The CDR3 DNA reads as TGTGCCAGCAGTGATGGAAGAGGGACACGCGCCCGTAACACTGAAGCTTTCTTT.

The V gene is TRBV18, the J gene TRBJ1-5; D not resolved. Germline CDR1 is KGHSH and CDR2 is LQKENI. The germline V and J ends were trimmed by 2 bases and 0 bases, with 14 bases remaining between them. This CDR3 contains 17 residues. The DNA of the CDR3 is TGTGCCAGCTCACCATCCCCACAGATTTTTAGCAATCAGCCCCAGCATTTT. Amino acids: CASSPSPQIFSNQPQHF.

In its sample, this clone was seen once. V is TRBV11-2 and J is TRBJ2-5, with TRBD1 matching 8 bases. CDR1 is SGHAT and CDR2 is FQNNGV in the germline V gene. V was pared by 1 base and J by 5 bases, with 6 bases of the junction left unmatched. CDR3 length equals 15 residues. CDR3 sequence reads: CASSLADRAEETQYF. CDR3 nucleotide sequence: TGTGCCAGCAGCTTAGCGGACAGGGCAGAGGAGACCCAGTACTTC.

The rearrangement joins TRBV10-2 to TRBJ2-5; D possibly corresponds to TRBD1 (5 bases). The CDR3 runs 14 residues. Trimming took off 8 bases at V and 4 bases at J, with 17 bases between the two ends. Germline lookup yields CDR1 WSHSY and CDR2 SAAADI. The CDR3 bases are TGCGCCAGCTTCCCAGAAATTACAGGAGAGACCCAGTACTTC. As protein: CASFPEITGETQYF.